These 30 T cell receptor beta chains were all obtained from the same sample, sequenced in a study of control samples from healthy donors and cancer patients (dated by TCRdb to 2020 to 2022). The library relied on the immunoSEQ multiplex PCR assay. Drawn from immuneACCESS, this table holds only the in-frame rearrangements with V and J called that TCRdb kept. Clones are partly lost; checked studies trace under half to an unresolved V gene and leave the rest unexplained. This sample has 400,000 to 450,000 clones in its table, and around 90% of those were observed once. Around 6.8% of the sample comes from the top ten. Sequenced sample: PBMCs. The receptor source for this set is a man aged 35 to 55 with head and neck cancer.

V and J are TRBV28 and TRBJ1-5; D call uncertain. V was shortened by 7 bases and J by 4 bases, with 23 bases between the two germline ends. In germline, CDR1 is MDHEN, CDR2 SYDVKM. This CDR3 has 17 amino acids. The CDR3 DNA is TGTGCCAGCACCCCCCCGGGGTCTTCCCCTCGTAATCAGCCCCAGCATTTT. Residues: CASTPPGSSPRNQPQHF.

The chain has TRBV3-1 (or the pseudogene TRBV3-2) and TRBJ2-5, with TRBD2 identical over 11 bases. There are 16 residues in the CDR3. Germline CDR1 and CDR2: LGHDT and YNNKEL (reference sequence). J was trimmed by 2 bases and V by 1 base; bases with no gene match: 3. CDR3 nucleotides: TGTGCCAGCAGCCAAGGGATAGCGGGGGGGCAAGAGACCCAGTACTTC. Encoded protein: CASSQGIAGGQETQYF.

J is TRBJ1-5 and V is TRBV15; TRBD1 matches 8 bases. The CDR3 loop spans 16 amino acids. CDR1 is LNHNV, CDR2 YYDKDF, per germline (reference sequence). Trimming at V came to 0 bases and at J to 3 bases, leaving 4 bases not matched to a gene. CDR3: CATSREDRAINQPQHF. CDR3 nucleotide sequence: TGTGCCACCAGCAGAGAGGACAGGGCCATCAATCAGCCCCAGCATTTT.

The chain joins TRBV3-1 (or the pseudogene TRBV3-2) to TRBJ1-5; 7 bases are a match to TRBD1. The CDR3 loop spans 15 amino acids. Trimming took 5 bases from V and 7 from J; bases not matched to a gene: 11. The V gene's germline CDR1 is LGHDT and CDR2 YNNKEL (reference sequence). Here the CDR3 reads CASSRDSSLGQPQHF. For the CDR3, the DNA is TGTGCCAGCAGCAGGGACAGTTCCCTAGGGCAGCCCCAGCATTTT.

This chain links TRBV5-1 with TRBJ1-2; 7 positions match TRBD1. J lost 3 bases, V lost 1 base, and 6 bases had no gene match. CDR3 length equals 15 residues. The germline gives CDR1 SGHRS, CDR2 YFSETQ. In DNA form, the CDR3 reads TGCGCCAGCAGCTTGAGATCTACAGGGGACTATGGCTACACCTTC. Its protein product is CASSLRSTGDYGYTF.

The V and J genes are TRBV28 and TRBJ1-2; D remains ambiguous. The CDR3 has 15 residues. Germline assignment: CDR1 MDHEN and CDR2 SYDVKM. V gave up 5 bases and J gave up 6 bases, with 19 bases separating them. CDR3 sequence reads: CASSMAKGTADGYTF. The CDR3 DNA reads as TGTGCCAGCAGTATGGCTAAGGGTACAGCCGATGGCTACACCTTC.

J is TRBJ1-2 and V is TRBV6-2 or TRBV6-3, with D uncertain. With 6 bases removed from V and 0 bases from J, the gap between germline ends came to 11 bases. Germline V CDR1 and CDR2: MNHEY, SVGEGT. The CDR3 runs to 14 residues. CDR3 in amino acids: CASSPGSANYGYTF. For the CDR3, the DNA is TGTGCCAGCAGCCCCGGTTCTGCTAACTATGGCTACACCTTC.

The chain couples TRBV4-1 to TRBJ1-2, with 7 bases matching TRBD1. The CDR3 spans 15 residues. Germline loops: CDR1 MGHRA, CDR2 YSYEKL. The J segment lost 6 bases and the V segment lost 1 base, leaving 8 bases of the junction unmatched. The DNA for the CDR3 is TGCGCCAGCAGCCAAGCGAGGGGACAGATACATGGCTACACCTTC. This encodes CASSQARGQIHGYTF.

The rearrangement joins TRBV19 to TRBJ2-7, with 9 bases aligning to TRBD1. CDR3 length: 14 amino acids. J gave up 4 bases and V 8 bases, and 9 bases lay outside the gene matches. CDR1 and CDR2 (germline): LNHDA, SQIVND (reference sequence). Here the CDR3 reads CASAERDRAYEQYF. The CDR3 bases are TGTGCCAGTGCAGAAAGGGACAGGGCATACGAGCAGTACTTC.

The V and J genes are TRBV12-3 or TRBV12-4 and TRBJ1-4; D uncertain. V lost 3 bases and J 14 bases, leaving 10 bases between the germline ends. The CDR3 runs to 11 residues. DNA of the CDR3: TGTGCCAGCAGTTTCAGTGGGAGTCTGTTTTTT. This sequence encodes CASSFSGSLFF.

The J gene is TRBJ1-1, the V gene TRBV6-5; D ambiguous. The germline V gene encodes CDR1 MNHEY and CDR2 SVGAGI. Trimming left V 10 bases short and J 0 bases short, with 12 bases between. CDR3 length: 13 amino acids. The CDR3 DNA sequence: TGTGCCACCCAGAGAGGTTTGAACACTGAAGCTTTCTTT. This translates into CATQRGLNTEAFF.

This clone occurred once. The CDR3 DNA reads as TGTGCCAGCAGCCGCCCCTCCTACGAGCAGTACTTC. Translating it yields CASSRPSYEQYF. The chain is built from TRBV28 and TRBJ2-7; the D is unclear. This CDR3 spans 12 amino acids. Between the trimmed V and J ends, which lost 6 bases and 0 bases, there was a span of 6 bases. Germline V lookup: CDR1 MDHEN, CDR2 SYDVKM. Full variable domain (rest looked up from reference TRBV28 and TRBJ2-7): DVKVTQSSRYLVKRTGEKVFLECVQDMDHENMFWYRQDPGLGLRLIYFSYDVKMKEKGDIPEGYSVSREKKERFSLILESASTNQTSMYLCASSRPSYEQYFGPGTRLTVT.

V is TRBV6-5 and J is TRBJ2-7; 10 bases match TRBD2. The V gene's germline CDR1 is MNHEY and CDR2 SVGAGI. Losses at the gene ends were 7 bases for V and 2 bases for J; bases not matched to a gene: 5. This CDR3 is 14 amino acids long. CDR3 sequence: CASTTAGGPYEQYF. The CDR3 DNA follows: TGTGCCAGCACTACAGCGGGAGGGCCCTACGAGCAGTACTTC.

The J gene is TRBJ2-2, the V gene TRBV13; no clear D gene. This CDR3 is 11 amino acids long. Trimming pared 6 bases from V and 4 bases from J, leaving 3 bases between. Germline CDR1 and CDR2: PRHDT and FYEKMQ (reference sequence). The chain's CDR3 is CASSFTGELFF. CDR3 nucleotide sequence: TGTGCCAGCAGTTTCACCGGGGAGCTGTTTTTT.

This clone was observed a single time. The chain links TRBV12-3 or TRBV12-4 to TRBJ1-5; D unclear. V dropped 4 bases and J dropped 5 bases, with 6 bases sitting between them. The CDR3 has 12 amino acids. CDR3 in DNA: TGTGCCAGCAGTTCCCTAGATCAGCCCCAGCATTTT. This encodes CASSSLDQPQHF.

The chain is built from TRBV28 and TRBJ2-3; a weak D match, TRBD2 (7 bases). Germline values: CDR1 MDHEN, CDR2 SYDVKM. The CDR3 runs to 16 residues. V was cut by 3 bases and J by 5 bases, with 18 bases left in between. CDR3 nucleotides: TGTGCCAGCAGTTTTTTTCGGGGGGCCAGTATAGATACGCAGTATTTT. Translated, it gives CASSFFRGASIDTQYF.

This chain joins TRBV10-3 and TRBJ2-1, with TRBD2 as a possible D gene (6 bases). Germline lookup yields CDR1 ENHRY and CDR2 SYGVKD. V gave up 3 bases and J gave up 5 bases, with 14 bases separating them. This CDR3 is built from 15 residues. The CDR3 reads CAISENTRGDNEQFF. The DNA for the CDR3 is TGTGCCATCAGTGAAAACACCCGCGGGGACAATGAGCAGTTCTTC.

The chain employs TRBV7-3 and TRBJ2-2; D may match TRBD1 or TRBD2 (6 bases each). CDR3 length: 18 amino acids. Trimming shortened V by 2 bases and J by 5 bases, and 21 bases separated the two germline ends. Germline V lookup: CDR1 SGHTA, CDR2 FQGTGA. The CDR3 loop reads CASSLLGGPPSRTGELFF. Here the CDR3 DNA reads TGTGCCAGCAGCTTACTGGGGGGCCCTCCCTCAAGGACCGGGGAGCTGTTTTTT.

This sequence joins TRBV11-2 and TRBJ2-3; 9 positions match TRBD1. Trimming took 5 bases from V and 2 from J; bases not matched to a gene: 2. The CDR3 contains 14 residues. Germline V gene sequence: CDR1 SGHAT, CDR2 FQNNGV. The DNA for the CDR3 is TGTGCCAGCAGCCGGGACAGGGTCACAGATACGCAGTATTTT. The encoded protein is CASSRDRVTDTQYF.

About this clone: This sample includes further DNA sequences coding for the same CDR3. The V gene is TRBV27, the J gene TRBJ1-1; no reliable D call. The CDR3 runs 15 residues. With 4 bases removed from V and 0 bases from J, the gap between germline ends came to 12 bases. Per germline, CDR1 MNHEY and CDR2 SMNVEV (reference sequence). This CDR3 is CASSSRQGLNTEAFF. In DNA, the CDR3 is TGTGCCAGCAGTTCTCGTCAAGGGCTGAACACTGAAGCTTTCTTT.

The J gene is TRBJ2-1, the V gene TRBV12-3 or TRBV12-4; no reliable D call. The CDR3 is 12 residues long. The ends were cut back, 6 bases at V and 9 bases at J, with 12 bases in the middle. CDR3 nucleotides: TGTGCCAGCAGACCCTCCCGGTTTGAGCAGTTCTTC. It is translated as CASRPSRFEQFF.

V and J are TRBV15 and TRBJ2-2, with D perhaps TRBD2 (5 bases). CDR1 LNHNV and CDR2 YYDKDF come from the germline V gene (reference sequence). CDR3 length: 17 amino acids. V lost 1 base and J 4 bases, leaving 16 bases between the germline ends. The CDR3 bases are TGTGCCACCAGCAGAGCGATAGTTGGACGGGGCACCGGGGAGCTGTTTTTT. This sequence encodes CATSRAIVGRGTGELFF.

The V and J genes are TRBV10-1 and TRBJ1-1; D is undetermined. V gave up 5 bases and J gave up 1 base, with 8 bases separating them. Germline V gene data show CDR1 as WNHNN and CDR2 as SYGVQD (reference sequence). This CDR3 is 13 amino acids long. Here the CDR3 reads CASSRERNTEAFF. In DNA form, the CDR3 reads TGCGCCAGCAGTCGCGAGAGGAACACTGAAGCTTTCTTT.

The chain links TRBV5-5 to TRBJ1-6; tentative D call: TRBD1 (6 bases). Germline CDR1 is SGHKS and CDR2 is YYEKEE (reference sequence). V shed 4 bases and J shed 6 bases, with 11 bases lying between them. The CDR3 covers 14 residues. Written as DNA, the CDR3 is TGTGCCAGCAGCCTCCTGGACAGTAATTCACCCCTCCACTTT. This codes for CASSLLDSNSPLHF.

This clone appeared once. The V call is TRBV5-4, the J call TRBJ1-1; D may be TRBD1 (5 bases). The V and J ends lost 2 bases and 3 bases respectively, with 8 bases between them. The CDR3 consists of 13 residues. Germline V CDR1 and CDR2: SGHNT, YYREEE (reference sequence). CDR3 in amino acids: CASSFKTDTEAFF. DNA for the CDR3: TGTGCCAGCAGCTTTAAGACAGACACTGAAGCTTTCTTT.

This chain joins TRBV9 and TRBJ2-1; D is unresolved. V dropped 4 bases and J dropped 6 bases, with 11 bases sitting between them. Germline CDR1 is SGDLS and CDR2 is YYNGEE. The CDR3 is 13 residues long. The CDR3 nucleotides read TGTGCCAGCAGCCCTACTCACAGCAATGAGCAGTTCTTC. Translating gives CASSPTHSNEQFF.

CDR3 in DNA: TGTGCCACCAGCAGAGATCGTCTTGCGGGTGAGCAGTTCTTC. Amino acid sequence: CATSRDRLAGEQFF. This chain uses TRBV15 with TRBJ2-1; possibly TRBD2 for D (5 bases). This CDR3 has 14 amino acids. Germline-derived CDR1 and CDR2 are LNHNV and YYDKDF (reference sequence). The germline V and J ends were trimmed by 0 bases and 9 bases, with 12 bases remaining between them.

The chain combines TRBV6-6 with TRBJ1-2; no clear D gene. V lost 6 bases, J lost 5 bases, and 7 bases lay in between. There are 11 residues in the CDR3. Per germline, CDR1 MNHNY and CDR2 SVGAGI (reference sequence). CDR3: CASRAVYGYTF. The DNA for the CDR3 is TGTGCCAGCAGGGCAGTTTATGGCTACACCTTC.

V gene TRBV9 combines with J gene TRBJ2-3; 8 positions match TRBD2. Germline loops: CDR1 SGDLS, CDR2 YYNGEE. This CDR3 is 15 amino acids long. V shed 3 bases, J shed 3 bases, and the junction held 6 bases outside the gene matches. The CDR3 spells CASSGRAGGTDTQYF. The CDR3 DNA reads as TGTGCCAGCAGCGGCCGGGCGGGAGGTACAGATACGCAGTATTTT. Combining the CDR3 with reference TRBV9 and TRBJ2-3 gives the whole variable domain DSGVTQTPKHLITATGQRVTLRCSPRSGDLSVYWYQQSLDQGLQFLIQYYNGEERAKGNILERFSAQQFPDLHSELNLSSLELGDSALYFCASSGRAGGTDTQYFGPGTRLTVL.

This clone showed up just a few times. The V and J genes are TRBV30 and TRBJ2-1, with D possibly matching TRBD1 (5 bases). The CDR3 loop spans 12 amino acids. Germline V CDR1 and CDR2: GTSNPN, SVGIG (reference sequence). V dropped 3 bases and J dropped 8 bases, with 11 bases sitting between them. As DNA, the CDR3 is TGTGCCTGGAGACAGGTCCGCGATGAGCAGTTCTTC. Its translation is CAWRQVRDEQFF.